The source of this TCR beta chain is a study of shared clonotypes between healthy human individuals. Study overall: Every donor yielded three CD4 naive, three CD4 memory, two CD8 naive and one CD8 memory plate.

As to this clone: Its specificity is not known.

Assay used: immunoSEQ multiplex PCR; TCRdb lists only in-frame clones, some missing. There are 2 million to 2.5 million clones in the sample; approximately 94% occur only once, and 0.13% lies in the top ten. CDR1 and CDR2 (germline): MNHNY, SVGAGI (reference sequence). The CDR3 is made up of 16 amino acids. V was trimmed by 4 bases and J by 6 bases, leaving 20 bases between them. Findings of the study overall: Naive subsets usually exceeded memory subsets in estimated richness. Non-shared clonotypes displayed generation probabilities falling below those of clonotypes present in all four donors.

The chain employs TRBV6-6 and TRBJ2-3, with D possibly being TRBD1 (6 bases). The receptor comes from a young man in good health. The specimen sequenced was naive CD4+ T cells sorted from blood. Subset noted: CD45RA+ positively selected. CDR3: CASSSLGLGGPDTQYF. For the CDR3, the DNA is TGTGCCAGCAGTTCCCTGGGGCTAGGGGGACCCGATACGCAGTATTTT.